This TCR beta chain was recorded in a study of cytomegalovirus exposure and HLA in healthy donors. The overall study: The roughly 110 validation repertoires were produced on the same platform as the roughly 720 repertoires of the first cohort. This was reported in a later analysis.

With respect to this clone: What it binds is not known.

Study-wide results and limits: Altogether, 164 TCR beta chains were recorded as cytomegalovirus-associated. Most TCR sequences were rare, but some public TCRs occurred in many donors. Among the CMV-associated chains, a few were confirmed in vitro as specific for CMV antigens.

Libraries were prepared by immunoSEQ multiplex PCR; TCRdb keeps only in-frame clonotypes and omits some of them. The sample records roughly 100,000 clones, approximately 90% being singletons. The CDR3 extends over 15 amino acids. V gave up 0 bases and J gave up 6 bases, with 13 bases separating them. Germline V CDR1 and CDR2: SEHNR, FQNEAQ (reference sequence). What was sequenced was PBMCs. This TCR came from a young woman in good health and CMV-seropositive. The genes are TRBV7-9 and TRBJ2-3; perhaps TRBD2 as D (5 bases). The CDR3 reads CASSLAAGLGDTQYF. The CDR3 DNA reads TGTGCCAGCAGCTTAGCGGCCGGACTGGGGGATACGCAGTATTTT.